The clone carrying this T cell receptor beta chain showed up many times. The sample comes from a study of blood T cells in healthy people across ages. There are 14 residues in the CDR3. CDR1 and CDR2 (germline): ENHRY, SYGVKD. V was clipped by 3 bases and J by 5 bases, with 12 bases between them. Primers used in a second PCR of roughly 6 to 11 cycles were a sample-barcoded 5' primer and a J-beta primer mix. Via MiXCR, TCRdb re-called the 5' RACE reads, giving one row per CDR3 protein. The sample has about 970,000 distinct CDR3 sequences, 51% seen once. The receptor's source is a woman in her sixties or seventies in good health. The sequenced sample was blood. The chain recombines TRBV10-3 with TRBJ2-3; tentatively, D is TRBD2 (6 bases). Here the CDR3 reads CAISDPVGGDTQYF. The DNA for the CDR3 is TGTGCCATCAGTGACCCGGTGGGGGGAGATACGCAGTATTTT.